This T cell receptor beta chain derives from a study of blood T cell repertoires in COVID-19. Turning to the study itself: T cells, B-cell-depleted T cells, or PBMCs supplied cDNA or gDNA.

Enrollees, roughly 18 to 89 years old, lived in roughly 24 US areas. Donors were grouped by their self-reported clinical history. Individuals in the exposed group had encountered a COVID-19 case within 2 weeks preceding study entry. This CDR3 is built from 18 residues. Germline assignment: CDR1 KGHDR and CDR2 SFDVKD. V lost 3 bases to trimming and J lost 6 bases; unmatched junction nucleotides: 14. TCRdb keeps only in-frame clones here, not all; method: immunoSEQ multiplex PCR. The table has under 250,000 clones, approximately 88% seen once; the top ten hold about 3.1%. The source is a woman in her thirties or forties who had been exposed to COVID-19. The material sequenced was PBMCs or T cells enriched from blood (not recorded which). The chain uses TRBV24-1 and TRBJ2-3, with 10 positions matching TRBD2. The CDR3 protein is CATSDPTRLAGVVDTQYF. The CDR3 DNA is TGTGCCACCAGTGATCCGACCCGCCTAGCGGGGGTTGTTGATACGCAGTATTTT.